This T cell receptor beta chain was identified in a study of T cell clones after liver transplantation. The table came from immunoSEQ multiplex PCR; TCRdb's copy has only in-frame clones and leaves some out. The repertoire holds about 78,000 clones, with approximately 80% as singletons. This specimen consisted of CD4+ T cells from blood, obtained before liver transplant. This clonotype was sampled from a human donor who received a liver transplant.

The CDR3 region is CASSSGGRHSTDTQYF. CDR3 DNA: TGCGCCAGCAGCTCAGGGGGGAGACATAGCACAGATACGCAGTATTTT. The V and J genes are TRBV5-1 and TRBJ2-3; tentatively, D is TRBD1 (7 bases). V was shortened by 3 bases and J by 0 bases, with 14 bases between the two germline ends. This CDR3 has 16 amino acids. CDR1 SGHRS and CDR2 YFSETQ come from the germline V gene.